The 21 T cell receptor beta chains below come from one sample, sequenced in a study of human T cells and chemical hapten exposure (dated by TCRdb to the early 2020s). Receptor libraries were prepared by RACE. TCRdb records NextSeq 500 as the sequencer. TCRdb passed the public sequencing reads through fastp at Q25 and MiXCR, retaining productive beta sequences. Each CDR3 protein appears once, grouped with its most common genes and DNA. The sample yields under 450,000 distinct CDR3 sequences; roughly 4.8% were counted once. Jointly, the top ten make up under 3% of the sample. This specimen's time point label, interpreted: patch test 1, 2 weeks after DPC sensitization. The label giving this sample's treatment or condition can be read as: therapeutic diphenylcyclopropenone sensitization with weekly scalp DPC. The source material was whole blood, sampled in connection with sensitization to the hapten diphenylcyclopropenone (DPC). The receptors were gathered from a woman between 50 and 59 years old with alopecia areata. Some clones in this sample may be carry-over from other donors' samples.

This clonotype was picked up a small number of times. The chain is built from TRBV29-1 and TRBJ1-2; the match to TRBD1 covers 10 bases. The CDR3 length is 13 residues. Germline V gene sequence: CDR1 SQVTM, CDR2 ANQGSEA. J lost 8 bases, V lost 6 bases, and 9 bases had no gene match. CDR3 protein: CSVPGQGMGGYTF. CDR3 nucleotides: TGCAGCGTCCCGGGACAGGGGATGGGAGGCTACACCTTC. Using reference TRBV29-1 and TRBJ1-2 for the parts outside the CDR3, the full variable domain is SAVISQKPSRDICQRGTSLTIQCQVDSQVTMMFWYRQQPGQSLTLIATANQGSEATYESGFVIDKFPISRPNLTFSTLTVSNMSPEDSSIYLCSVPGQGMGGYTFGSGTRLTVV.

This clonotype was recorded many times. The V and J genes are TRBV29-1 and TRBJ2-2, with 8 bases identical to TRBD2. Germline CDR1 is SQVTM and CDR2 is ANQGSEA. The V and J ends lost 6 bases and 5 bases, in that order; junction bases with no gene match: 5. The CDR3 consists of 13 residues. CDR3 residues: CSVQRERTGELFF. The DNA of the CDR3 is TGCAGCGTGCAGCGGGAGAGGACCGGGGAGCTGTTTTTT.

This clonotype was seen at least ten times. V usage is TRBV15 and J usage is TRBJ2-7, with 8 bases aligning to TRBD1. The CDR3 spans 13 residues. The germline gives CDR1 LNHNV, CDR2 YYDKDF (reference sequence). J gave up 5 bases and V 4 bases, and 4 bases lay outside the gene matches. The CDR3 nucleotides are TGTGCCACCAGCACCAGGGGGCTGGACGAGCAGTACTTC. As protein: CATSTRGLDEQYF. Filled out from reference TRBV15 and TRBJ2-7, the complete variable domain reads DAMVIQNPRYQVTQFGKPVTLSCSQTLNHNVMYWYQQKSSQAPKLLFHYYDKDFNNEADTPDNFQSRRPNTSFCFLDIRSPGLGDTAMYLCATSTRGLDEQYFGPGTRLTVT.

This clonotype has ten or more counts. The chain couples TRBV7-2 to TRBJ2-3, with a possible D match to TRBD2 (5 bases). Trimming took 3 bases from V and 4 from J, leaving 11 bases between them. The CDR3 runs to 14 residues. Germline V gives CDR1 SGHTA, CDR2 FQGNSA. CDR3 in amino acids: CASSFTSLPDTQYF. The DNA for the CDR3 is TGTGCCAGCAGCTTTACTAGTCTGCCAGATACGCAGTATTTT.

This clonotype was observed at least ten times. This sequence joins TRBV4-1 and TRBJ2-7; tentatively, D is TRBD2 (6 bases). This CDR3 is built from 14 residues. V dropped 1 base and J dropped 0 bases, with 7 bases sitting between them. CDR1 and CDR2 (germline): MGHRA, YSYEKL. The CDR3 reads CASSQGGLSYEQYF. The CDR3 DNA follows: TGCGCCAGCAGCCAAGGGGGACTCTCCTACGAGCAGTACTTC.

This clonotype was counted a few times. This chain joins TRBV30 and TRBJ2-7; no firm D call. CDR1 and CDR2 from the germline V gene are GTSNPN and SVGIG (reference sequence). This CDR3 is built from 12 residues. Between the trimmed V and J ends, which lost 3 bases and 9 bases, there was a span of 15 bases. CDR3 loop: CAWRTTSWGQYF. DNA for the CDR3: TGTGCCTGGAGAACAACCTCCTGGGGGCAGTACTTC. The variable domain in full, with the rest retrieved from reference TRBV30 and TRBJ2-7, is SQTIHQWPATLVQPVGSPLSLECTVEGTSNPNLYWYRQAAGRGLQLLFYSVGIGQISSEVPQNLSASRPQDRQFILSSKKLLLSDSGFYLCAWRTTSWGQYFGPGTRLTVT.

The table lists this clonotype with a few counts. The rearrangement links TRBV27 to TRBJ2-3, with D unresolved. Germline V CDR1 and CDR2: MNHEY, SMNVEV (reference sequence). V was clipped by 4 bases and J by 7 bases, with 9 bases between them. The CDR3 runs to 12 residues. CDR3 sequence: CASSSLSYTQYF. DNA for the CDR3: TGTGCCAGCAGTTCCCTCTCGTATACGCAGTATTTT.

This clonotype was seen more than once but under ten times. The chain carries TRBV4-1 and TRBJ2-7; tentative D call: TRBD2 (5 bases). The CDR3 sequence is 16 residues long. Trimming left V 4 bases short and J 3 bases short, with 19 bases between. Germline CDR1 MGHRA, CDR2 YSYEKL. The CDR3 region has the DNA TGCGCCAGCAGCCGGGAGATGAGGCCCAGCATCTACGAGCAGTACTTC. Its protein product is CASSREMRPSIYEQYF.

This clonotype was picked up a small number of times. The V gene is TRBV18, the J gene TRBJ2-1, with unresolved D. CDR3 size: 15 residues. CDR1 is KGHSH, CDR2 LQKENI, per germline. V was cut by 0 bases and J by 1 base, with 7 bases left in between. The CDR3 DNA reads as TGTGCCAGCTCACCACCGAGGAGTTCCTACAATGAGCAGTTCTTC. As protein: CASSPPRSSYNEQFF.

This clonotype came up many times. V gene TRBV15 combines with J gene TRBJ2-2; D unclear. The CDR3 runs to 14 residues. V was shortened by 0 bases and J by 4 bases, with 6 bases between the two germline ends. Germline V lookup: CDR1 LNHNV, CDR2 YYDKDF (reference sequence). The CDR3 sequence: CATSRDHSTGELFF. Written as DNA, the CDR3 is TGTGCCACCAGCAGAGATCACAGCACCGGGGAGCTGTTTTTT. The whole variable domain, filled in from reference TRBV15 and TRBJ2-2, reads DAMVIQNPRYQVTQFGKPVTLSCSQTLNHNVMYWYQQKSSQAPKLLFHYYDKDFNNEADTPDNFQSRRPNTSFCFLDIRSPGLGDTAMYLCATSRDHSTGELFFGEGSRLTVL.

In this sample, this clonotype turned up many times. CDR3 amino acids: CASSQTGTGGYNEQFF. DNA for the CDR3: TGTGCCAGCAGTCAAACCGGGACAGGGGGCTACAATGAGCAGTTCTTC. V and J are TRBV6-5 and TRBJ2-1; 11 nucleotides align to TRBD1. Germline CDR1 is MNHEY and CDR2 is SVGAGI. CDR3 size: 16 residues. Trimming at V came to 5 bases and at J to 3 bases, leaving 6 bases not matched to a gene.

This clonotype was seen only a few times. This chain joins TRBV5-1 and TRBJ1-1, with 9 bases fitting TRBD1. The CDR3 is made up of 16 amino acids. The germline CDR1 and CDR2 sequences are SGHRS and YFSETQ. The V gene end was trimmed by 0 bases and the J gene end by 4 bases; junction bases not matched to a gene: 7. CDR3 region: CASSLGDRAKGTEAFF. The CDR3 coding sequence is TGCGCCAGCAGCTTGGGGGACAGGGCAAAGGGCACTGAAGCTTTCTTT. Together with reference TRBV5-1 and TRBJ1-1, the CDR3 gives the full variable domain: KAGVTQTPRYLIKTRGQQVTLSCSPISGHRSVSWYQQTPGQGLQFLFEYFSETQRNKGNFPGRFSGRQFSNSRSEMNVSTLELGDSALYLCASSLGDRAKGTEAFFGQGTRLTVV.

This clonotype was seen many times. This chain connects TRBV7-9 to TRBJ2-1; perhaps TRBD2 as D (5 bases). The CDR3 has 16 amino acids. Germline loops: CDR1 SEHNR, CDR2 FQNEAQ (reference sequence). Deletions cut 5 bases from V and 2 bases from J, with 16 bases between. Written as DNA, the CDR3 is TGTGCCAGCAGCAGCCCCCCTCGCGGGCCCTACAATGAGCAGTTCTTC. It translates to CASSSPPRGPYNEQFF.

This clonotype was detected many times. The DNA for the CDR3 is TGTGCCAGCAGCCCTCCGTTGGCCACTGAAGCTTTCTTT. It translates to CASSPPLATEAFF. The chain employs TRBV9 and TRBJ1-1; D gene ambiguous. The germline V and J ends were trimmed by 4 bases and 4 bases, with 11 bases remaining between them. Per the germline V gene, CDR1 is SGDLS and CDR2 is YYNGEE. This CDR3 is built from 13 residues.

This clonotype was counted many times. V gene TRBV6-5 combines with J gene TRBJ1-3, with a tentative D call TRBD1 (6 bases). Trimming removed 0 bases at V and 4 bases at J, with 16 bases between. The germline gives CDR1 MNHEY, CDR2 SVGAGI. The CDR3 has 17 amino acids. The CDR3 DNA follows: TGTGCCAGCAGTTACTCGGCTACAGGGTTGGGGGGAAACACCATATATTTT. The encoded protein is CASSYSATGLGGNTIYF.

The sample holds a few counts of this clonotype. This sequence joins TRBV4-2 and TRBJ2-3, with 10 bases fitting TRBD1. Germline CDR1 and CDR2: LGHNA and YNFKEQ. The CDR3 length is 13 residues. The junction had 4 bases not matched to a gene; V was cut back by 10 bases and J by 3 bases. The CDR3, as DNA: TGTGCCATCGACAGGGGGCAAACAGATACGCAGTATTTT. This encodes CAIDRGQTDTQYF.

This clonotype was seen a few times. The rearrangement joins TRBV6-1 to TRBJ2-2; 7 positions match TRBD1. Germline V gives CDR1 MNHNS, CDR2 SASEGT. Trimming cost V 4 bases and J 1 base; bases outside gene matches: 12. The CDR3 sequence is 18 residues long. CDR3 coding DNA: TGTGCCAGCAGTGCCTTACCTTGGGACAGCAAGAACACCGGGGAGCTGTTTTTT. This translates into CASSALPWDSKNTGELFF.

This clonotype was observed many times. J is TRBJ2-1 and V is TRBV4-2; D remains unclear. The CDR3 is 16 amino acids. With 0 bases removed from V and 4 bases from J, the gap between germline ends came to 13 bases. CDR1 is LGHNA, CDR2 YNFKEQ, per germline. The CDR3 DNA is TGTGCCAGCAGCCAAGACCCGCGCCCGAGGTACAATGAGCAGTTCTTC. Translated, it gives CASSQDPRPRYNEQFF.

This clonotype occurred a few times. This rearrangement joins TRBV7-2 to TRBJ1-1; no clear D gene. The length of the CDR3 is 15 residues. Trimming removed 3 bases at V and 3 bases at J, with 14 bases between. Germline CDR1 is SGHTA and CDR2 is FQGNSA. The CDR3 sequence: CASSFSASGDTEAFF. CDR3 coding DNA: TGTGCCAGCAGCTTTTCCGCATCTGGGGACACTGAAGCTTTCTTT.

This clonotype has only a few counts. V gene TRBV12-3 or TRBV12-4 combines with J gene TRBJ2-1; D perhaps matches TRBD2 (5 bases). V lost 3 bases and J lost 8, with 17 bases in between. The CDR3 totals 15 residues. The CDR3 sequence: CASSLGGRSGDEQFF. The CDR3 DNA reads TGTGCCAGCAGTTTGGGCGGGCGAAGTGGGGATGAGCAGTTCTTC.

This clonotype showed up many times. The CDR3 DNA follows: TGTGCCAGCAGCTTAGCGAAGGGGACCTTTTGGCCCCAGCATTTT. Translated, it gives CASSLAKGTFWPQHF. The genes are TRBV7-8 and TRBJ1-5, with D possibly being TRBD1 (5 bases). This CDR3 is 15 amino acids long. Germline CDR1 reads SGHVS; CDR2 reads FQNEAQ. V lost 0 bases and J 9 bases, leaving 15 bases between the germline ends.